A single T cell receptor (beta chain) is shown here with its context. How the authors handled the data: Estimation of nucleated cell counts relied on the amplification of reference gene primers. The assay was immunoSEQ multiplex PCR, and TCRdb's table has in-frame clones only and misses some. V and J calls and clone size are as listed in that table; D and trimming were resolved from the DNA. The data contain around 180,000 clones, about nine tenths of them singletons. The sample belongs to a study of blood T cell repertoires in COVID-19. Study in general: Donors in the United States, Italy and Spain gave samples during acute or convalescent COVID-19. The cDNA or gDNA used as material had been derived from T cells, B-cell-depleted T cells, or PBMCs.

The source material was peripheral blood. The receptor was derived from a man aged 55 to 70 with acute or convalescent COVID-19.

CDR3 bases: TGTGCCAGCAGTCCGGGGAGGGTGGACAATCAGCCCCAGCATTTT. The encoded protein is CASSPGRVDNQPQHF. The chain couples TRBV6-5 to TRBJ1-5; no reliable D call. The germline V gene encodes CDR1 MNHEY and CDR2 SVGAGI. With 5 bases removed from V and 3 bases from J, the gap between germline ends came to 14 bases. The CDR3 contains 15 residues.